These 6 T cell receptor beta chains were all obtained from the same sample, sequenced in a study of read filtering for tumor transcriptome and immune sequencing. From around 0.4 ug of RNA, a library with molecular barcoded alpha/delta and beta/gamma adaptors was made. TCRdb passed the reads through MiXCR, listing each CDR3 protein once. The sample yields fewer than 90,000 distinct CDR3 sequences, 9% to 15% seen once. The sequenced material came from a population of CD138-negative cells sorted from bone marrow. These receptors came from a donor at least 40 years old with multiple myeloma.

This clonotype was recorded many times. The gene calls are TRBV12-3 or TRBV12-4 and TRBJ2-2; tentatively, D is TRBD1 (6 bases). This CDR3 is 15 amino acids long. V lost 11 bases and J 2 bases, leaving 18 bases between the germline ends. CDR3: CACLIQGTNTGELFF. The CDR3 DNA sequence: TGTGCCTGCCTGATACAGGGAACTAACACCGGGGAGCTGTTTTTT.

As regards this clonotype: A much larger clone differs by one base, so this may be a read error. This chain uses TRBV20-1 with TRBJ1-2, with unresolved D. The CDR3 is 14 residues long. The germline V and J ends were trimmed by 1 base and 0 bases, with 9 bases remaining between them. Germline V gene data show CDR1 as DFQATT and CDR2 as SNEGSKA (reference sequence). CDR3 DNA sequence: TGCAGTGCTAGAGCGGGCAGGCCTAACTATGGCTACACCTTC. As protein: CSARAGRPNYGYTF.

The sample holds one count of this clonotype. Just one base apart from a much larger clone, this may be a read error. The chain combines TRBV7-9 with TRBJ2-3, with TRBD2 matching over 11 bases. The CDR3 totals 14 residues. V dropped 5 bases and J dropped 8; count of bases not matched to a gene: 6. From germline, CDR1 is SEHNR and CDR2 FQNEAQ (reference sequence). The CDR3 nucleotides read TGTGCCAGCAGCGCGGGACTAGCGGCAGGTACGCAGTATTTT. Translation: CASSAGLAAGTQYF.

This clonotype was detected ten times or more. The chain recombines TRBV19 with TRBJ2-1, with TRBD1 matching 11 bases. The CDR3 sequence is 12 residues long. With 8 bases clipped from V and 8 bases from J, the junction kept 2 bases outside the gene matches. CDR1 is LNHDA, CDR2 SQIVND, per germline (reference sequence). The CDR3 protein is CASRDRGDEQFF. In nucleotides, the CDR3 is TGTGCCAGTCGGGACAGGGGGGATGAGCAGTTCTTC.

This clonotype turned up a few times. This chain links TRBV5-1 with TRBJ2-3, with 7 positions matching TRBD2. V was pared by 1 base and J by 4 bases, with 24 bases of the junction left unmatched. The CDR3 sequence is 21 residues long. From germline, CDR1 is SGHRS and CDR2 YFSETQ. The CDR3 nucleotides are TGCGCCAGCAGCTTGCGTAAGGGTCTGGCGGGAGCGATGTCTAAGGCAGATACGCAGTATTTT. Translating gives CASSLRKGLAGAMSKADTQYF.

This clonotype showed up many times. This rearrangement joins TRBV6-1 to TRBJ2-5; maybe TRBD1 (5 bases). This CDR3 is built from 12 residues. Trimming stripped 6 bases from V and 2 bases from J, with 7 bases between. The germline V gene has CDR1 MNHNS and CDR2 SASEGT. The CDR3 coding sequence is TGTGCCAGCAGGAAGGGGCAAGAGACCCAGTACTTC. This codes for CASRKGQETQYF.